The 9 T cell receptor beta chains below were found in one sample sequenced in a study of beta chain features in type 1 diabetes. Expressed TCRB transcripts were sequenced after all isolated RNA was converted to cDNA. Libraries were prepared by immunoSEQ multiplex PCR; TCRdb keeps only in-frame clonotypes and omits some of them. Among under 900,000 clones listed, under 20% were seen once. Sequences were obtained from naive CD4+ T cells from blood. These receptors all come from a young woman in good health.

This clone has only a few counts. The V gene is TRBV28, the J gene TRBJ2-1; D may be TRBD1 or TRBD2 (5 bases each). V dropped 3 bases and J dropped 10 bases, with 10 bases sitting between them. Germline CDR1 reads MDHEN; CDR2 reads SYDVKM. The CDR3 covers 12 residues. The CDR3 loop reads CASSFQWGEQFF. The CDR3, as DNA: TGTGCCAGCAGTTTTCAGTGGGGGGAGCAGTTCTTC.

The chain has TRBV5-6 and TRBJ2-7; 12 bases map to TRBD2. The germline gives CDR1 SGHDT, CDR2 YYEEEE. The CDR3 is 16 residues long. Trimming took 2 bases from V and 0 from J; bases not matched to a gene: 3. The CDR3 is CASSLLAGGPSYEQYF. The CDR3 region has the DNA TGTGCCAGCAGCTTACTAGCGGGAGGCCCCTCCTACGAGCAGTACTTC.

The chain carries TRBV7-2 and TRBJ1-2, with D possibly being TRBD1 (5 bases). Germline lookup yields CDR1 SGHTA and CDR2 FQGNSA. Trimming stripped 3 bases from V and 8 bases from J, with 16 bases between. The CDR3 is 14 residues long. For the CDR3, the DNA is TGTGCCAGCAGCTTGTTTGACGGGGACGTCGGCTACACCTTC. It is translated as CASSLFDGDVGYTF.

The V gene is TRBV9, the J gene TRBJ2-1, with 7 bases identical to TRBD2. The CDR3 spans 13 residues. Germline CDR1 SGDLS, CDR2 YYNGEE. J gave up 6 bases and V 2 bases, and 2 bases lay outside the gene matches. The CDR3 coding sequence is TGTGCCAGCAGCGTTAGCGGGCTCAATGAGCAGTTCTTC. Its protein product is CASSVSGLNEQFF.

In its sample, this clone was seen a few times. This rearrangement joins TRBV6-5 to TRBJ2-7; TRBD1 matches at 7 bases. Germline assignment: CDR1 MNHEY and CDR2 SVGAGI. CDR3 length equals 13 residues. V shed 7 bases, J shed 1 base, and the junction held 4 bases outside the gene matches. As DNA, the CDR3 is TGTGCCAGCACCCGACAGGGTTCCTACGAGCAGTACTTC. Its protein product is CASTRQGSYEQYF.

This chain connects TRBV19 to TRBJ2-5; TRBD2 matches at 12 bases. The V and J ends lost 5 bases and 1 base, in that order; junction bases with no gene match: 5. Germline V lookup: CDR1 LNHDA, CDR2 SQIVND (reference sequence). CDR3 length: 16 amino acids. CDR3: CASSPRTSGAQETQYF. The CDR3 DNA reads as TGTGCCAGTAGTCCCCGGACTAGCGGGGCCCAAGAGACCCAGTACTTC.

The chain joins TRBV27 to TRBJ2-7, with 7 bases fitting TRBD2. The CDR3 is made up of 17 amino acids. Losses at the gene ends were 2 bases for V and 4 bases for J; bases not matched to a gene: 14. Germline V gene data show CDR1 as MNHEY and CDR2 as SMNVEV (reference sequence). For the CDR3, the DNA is TGTGCCAGCAGTTTAGGCCCAATGTGGGGAGGGCAATACGAGCAGTACTTC. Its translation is CASSLGPMWGGQYEQYF.

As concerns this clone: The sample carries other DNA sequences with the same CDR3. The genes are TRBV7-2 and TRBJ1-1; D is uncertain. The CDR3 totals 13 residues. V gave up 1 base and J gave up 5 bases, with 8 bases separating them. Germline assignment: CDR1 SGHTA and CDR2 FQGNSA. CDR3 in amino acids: CASSLEGGTEAFF. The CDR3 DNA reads TGTGCCAGCAGCTTAGAGGGTGGAACTGAAGCTTTCTTT.

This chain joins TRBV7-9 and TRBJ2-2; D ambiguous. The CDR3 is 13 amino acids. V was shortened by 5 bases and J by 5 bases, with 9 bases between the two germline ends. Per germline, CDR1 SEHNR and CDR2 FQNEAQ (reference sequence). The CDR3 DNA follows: TGTGCCAGCAGCCCGGAGAGAACCGGGGAGCTGTTTTTT. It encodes CASSPERTGELFF.